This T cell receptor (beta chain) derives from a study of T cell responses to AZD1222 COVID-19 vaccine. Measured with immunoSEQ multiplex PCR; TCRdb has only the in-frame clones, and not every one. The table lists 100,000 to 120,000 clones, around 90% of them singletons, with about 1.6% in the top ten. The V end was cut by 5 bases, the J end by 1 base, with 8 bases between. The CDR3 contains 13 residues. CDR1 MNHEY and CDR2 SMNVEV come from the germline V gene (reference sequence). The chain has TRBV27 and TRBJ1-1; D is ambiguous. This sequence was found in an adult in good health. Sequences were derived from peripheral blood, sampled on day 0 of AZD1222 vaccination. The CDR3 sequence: CASSPWGNTEAFF. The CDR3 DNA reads TGTGCCAGCAGTCCGTGGGGGAACACTGAAGCTTTCTTT.